This TCR beta chain was sequenced in a study of cytomegalovirus exposure and HLA in healthy donors. This CDR3 contains 16 residues. The V gene's germline CDR1 is SGHVS and CDR2 FNYEAQ. V lost 5 bases to trimming and J lost 5 bases; unmatched junction nucleotides: 6. 13 Jbeta primers and 60 Vbeta primers were used for the PCR. TCRdb's table, derived via immunoSEQ multiplex PCR, lists solely in-frame clones and lacks some. In the table there are 100,000 to 150,000 clones, roughly four fifths of which are singletons. The chain recombines TRBV7-6 with TRBJ2-2; TRBD2 agrees at 12 bases. This sequence originates from a woman aged 45 to 65 in good health and CMV-seropositive. Sequenced input: PBMCs. CDR3 sequence: CASSQQLAGGTGELFF. Written as DNA, the CDR3 is TGTGCCAGCAGCCAACAACTAGCGGGGGGTACCGGGGAGCTGTTTTTT.